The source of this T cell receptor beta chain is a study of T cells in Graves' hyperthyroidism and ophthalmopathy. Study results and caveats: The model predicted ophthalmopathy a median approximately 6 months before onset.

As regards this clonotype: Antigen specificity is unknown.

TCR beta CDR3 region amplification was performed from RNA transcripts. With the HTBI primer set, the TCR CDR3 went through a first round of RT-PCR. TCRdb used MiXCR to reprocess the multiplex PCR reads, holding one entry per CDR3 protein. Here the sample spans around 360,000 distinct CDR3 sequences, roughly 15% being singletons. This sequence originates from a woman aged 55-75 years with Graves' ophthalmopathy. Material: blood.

CDR3 region: CSVARGPADTQYF. The CDR3 DNA reads as TGCAGCGTGGCCAGGGGGCCGGCAGATACGCAGTATTTT. The chain has TRBV29-1 and TRBJ2-3; 8 nucleotides agree with TRBD1. Germline values: CDR1 SQVTM, CDR2 ANQGSEA. The CDR3 spans 13 residues. V dropped 6 bases and J dropped 4; count of bases not matched to a gene: 6.